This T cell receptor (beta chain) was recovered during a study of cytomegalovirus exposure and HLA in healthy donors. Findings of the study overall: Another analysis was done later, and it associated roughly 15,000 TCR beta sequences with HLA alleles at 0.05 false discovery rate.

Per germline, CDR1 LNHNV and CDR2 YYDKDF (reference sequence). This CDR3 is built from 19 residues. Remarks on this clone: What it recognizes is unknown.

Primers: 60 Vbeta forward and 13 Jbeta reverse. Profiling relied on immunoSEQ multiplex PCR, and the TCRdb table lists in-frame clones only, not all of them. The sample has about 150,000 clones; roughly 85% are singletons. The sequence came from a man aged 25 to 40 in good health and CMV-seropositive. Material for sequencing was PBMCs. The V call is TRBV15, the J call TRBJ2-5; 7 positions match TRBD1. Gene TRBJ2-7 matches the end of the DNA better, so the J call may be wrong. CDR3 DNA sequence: TGTGCCACCAGCAGACCCGCCAAGCAACTCTGGGACAGCTCCTACGAGCAGTACTTC. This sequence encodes CATSRPAKQLWDSSYEQYF.